A single sample is the source of the 23 T cell receptor beta chains below, sequenced in a study of blood T cell repertoires in COVID-19. Profiling relied on immunoSEQ multiplex PCR, and the TCRdb table lists in-frame clones only, not all of them. The sample has 220,000 or so clones; around 85% are singletons. The material sequenced was PBMCs or T cells enriched from blood (not recorded which). These receptors originate from a middle-aged woman with acute COVID-19.

The CDR3 sequence is CASSTDRGRNYGYTF. The CDR3 DNA reads as TGCGCCAGCAGCACTGACAGAGGTCGGAACTATGGCTACACCTTC. The chain uses TRBV4-3 and TRBJ1-2, with D perhaps TRBD1 (5 bases). With 5 bases removed from V and 2 bases from J, the gap between germline ends came to 15 bases. The CDR3 contains 15 residues. Germline CDR1 reads LGHNA; CDR2 reads YSLEER.

The chain recombines TRBV2 with TRBJ1-4; D is possibly TRBD1 (5 bases). Germline V gives CDR1 SNHLY, CDR2 FYNNEI. This CDR3 has 15 amino acids. The V and J ends lost 6 bases and 0 bases respectively, with 11 bases between them. CDR3 nucleotides: TGTGCCAGCAGGATCGACAGACCAACTAATGAAAAACTGTTTTTT. Protein product: CASRIDRPTNEKLFF.

The rearrangement joins TRBV15 to TRBJ1-1; D uncertain. The length of the CDR3 is 10 residues. V lost 10 bases to trimming and J lost 3 bases, with 6 bases between them. CDR1 is LNHNV, CDR2 YYDKDF, per germline (reference sequence). In DNA, the CDR3 is TGTGCCATCTACGACACTGAAGCTTTCTTT. It encodes CAIYDTEAFF.

This clone was found once. CDR3 sequence (DNA): TGTGCCAGCAGCTTAGATCAGGAGGTTTCCCAGTACACAGATACGCAGTATTTT. Encoded protein: CASSLDQEVSQYTDTQYF. This chain links TRBV11-2 with TRBJ2-3; a weak D match, TRBD2 (5 bases). Germline values: CDR1 SGHAT, CDR2 FQNNGV. CDR3 length equals 18 residues. V lost 0 bases, J lost 2 bases, and 18 bases lay in between.

This clone came up once. The rearrangement joins TRBV27 to TRBJ1-2, with TRBD1 matching 7 bases. The CDR3 runs 13 residues. V shed 6 bases and J 2 bases; nucleotides not matched to a gene: 3. Germline CDR1 reads MNHEY; CDR2 reads SMNVEV (reference sequence). In nucleotides, the CDR3 is TGTGCCAGCAGCTGGGGACAGAACTATGGCTACACCTTC. It codes for CASSWGQNYGYTF.

The CDR3 is CASSLEGGHSGNTIYF. CDR3 nucleotide sequence: TGTGCCAGCAGCTTAGAAGGCGGGCACTCTGGAAACACCATATATTTT. V is TRBV7-9 and J is TRBJ1-3; D not certain. The germline gives CDR1 SEHNR, CDR2 FQNEAQ (reference sequence). This CDR3 comprises 16 residues. Trimming cost V 1 base and J 0 bases, with 10 bases left between them.

The genes are TRBV7-3 and TRBJ2-3; no definite D call. CDR1 and CDR2 (germline): SGHTA, FQGTGA. Trimming shortened V by 2 bases and J by 0 bases, and 9 bases separated the two germline ends. There are 15 residues in the CDR3. The CDR3 nucleotides read TGTGCCAGCAGCTTAGCCTCGACTAGCACAGATACGCAGTATTTT. As protein: CASSLASTSTDTQYF. Full variable domain (outside the CDR3, taken from reference TRBV7-3 and TRBJ2-3): GAGVSQTPSNKVTEKGKYVELRCDPISGHTALYWYRQSLGQGPEFLIYFQGTGAADDSGLPNDRFFAVRPEGSVSTLKIQRTERGDSAVYLCASSLASTSTDTQYFGPGTRLTVL.

The chain carries TRBV12-3 or TRBV12-4 and TRBJ1-5, with TRBD1 as a possible D gene (6 bases). Trimming removed 5 bases from V and 9 bases from J, with 14 bases in between. This CDR3 is built from 13 residues. CDR3 in DNA: TGTGCCAGCAGTCCTATGGGGGCTCGGCCCCAGCATTTT. Its protein product is CASSPMGARPQHF.

This chain uses TRBV19 with TRBJ1-1; no definite D call. The germline V and J ends were trimmed by 5 bases and 1 base, with 8 bases remaining between them. The CDR3 spans 13 residues. CDR1 is LNHDA, CDR2 SQIVND, per germline (reference sequence). CDR3 protein: CASSHRENTEAFF. The CDR3 nucleotides are TGTGCCAGTAGTCACCGGGAGAACACTGAAGCTTTCTTT.

This chain links TRBV2 with TRBJ2-1, with D hard to call. This CDR3 contains 13 residues. Trimming took 5 bases from V and 2 from J, leaving 7 bases between them. CDR1 and CDR2 (germline): SNHLY, FYNNEI. In DNA form, the CDR3 reads TGTGCCAGCAGTCCGGTAGCCTACAATGAGCAGTTCTTC. It specifies CASSPVAYNEQFF.

This clone appeared a single time. J is TRBJ1-2 and V is TRBV24-1; the D is unclear. V dropped 5 bases and J dropped 2 bases, with 29 bases sitting between them. In germline, CDR1 is KGHDR, CDR2 SFDVKD. The CDR3 sequence is 20 residues long. This CDR3 reads CATSANLNDGWSTGNYGYTF. The DNA of the CDR3 is TGTGCCACCAGTGCTAACCTTAACGACGGTTGGTCGACTGGGAACTATGGCTACACCTTC.

This clone was observed a handful of times. The rearrangement joins TRBV5-1 to TRBJ1-2, with 8 bases that match TRBD1. From germline, CDR1 is SGHRS and CDR2 YFSETQ. V trimming: 6 bases; J trimming: 7 bases; junction bases outside the gene matches: 14. This CDR3 comprises 15 residues. CDR3: CASTKTGGGRAGYTF. CDR3 in DNA: TGCGCCAGCACCAAAACAGGGGGTGGACGGGCTGGCTACACCTTC.

This chain joins TRBV7-9 and TRBJ2-7; 8 bases agree with TRBD1. CDR3 length: 15 amino acids. The germline V gene has CDR1 SEHNR and CDR2 FQNEAQ (reference sequence). V shed 5 bases and J 2 bases; nucleotides not matched to a gene: 8. This CDR3 reads CASSLETGATYEQYF. The CDR3 coding sequence is TGTGCCAGCAGCCTTGAGACAGGGGCCACCTACGAGCAGTACTTC.

In its sample, this clone was seen once. V usage is TRBV2 and J usage is TRBJ1-1; maybe TRBD1 (5 bases). CDR3 length: 14 residues. CDR1 is SNHLY, CDR2 FYNNEI, per germline. V dropped 5 bases and J dropped 4 bases, with 14 bases sitting between them. CDR3 in amino acids: CASSWRGSTTEAFF. CDR3 bases: TGTGCCAGCAGTTGGAGGGGTAGTACCACTGAAGCTTTCTTT.

V is TRBV6-5 and J is TRBJ1-2; 8 nucleotides align to TRBD1. Germline CDR1 reads MNHEY; CDR2 reads SVGAGI. This CDR3 spans 15 amino acids. The ends lost 2 bases at V and 4 bases at J; junction bases unmatched: 6. The CDR3, as DNA: TGTGCCAGCAGTTACCGGACAGGGAGGGGCTATGGCTACACCTTC. Protein: CASSYRTGRGYGYTF.

V is TRBV7-2 and J is TRBJ1-2; 9 bases agree with TRBD1. CDR3 length: 14 amino acids. J lost 6 bases, V lost 5 bases, and 7 bases had no gene match. The germline CDR1 and CDR2 sequences are SGHTA and FQGNSA. CDR3 loop: CASSGDREGNGYTF. The CDR3 region has the DNA TGTGCCAGCAGCGGGGACAGGGAGGGCAATGGCTACACCTTC.

The V gene is TRBV9, the J gene TRBJ2-2, with a tentative D call TRBD1 (6 bases). The CDR3 contains 12 residues. Germline V gene data show CDR1 as SGDLS and CDR2 as YYNGEE. The germline V and J ends were trimmed by 7 bases and 4 bases, with 8 bases remaining between them. The CDR3: CASQGLTGELFF. In DNA form, the CDR3 reads TGTGCCAGCCAGGGGCTCACCGGGGAGCTGTTTTTT.

The chain links TRBV10-3 to TRBJ1-1, with TRBD1 identical over 7 bases. V was pared by 0 bases and J by 2 bases, with 12 bases of the junction left unmatched. CDR1 and CDR2 from the germline V gene are ENHRY and SYGVKD. This CDR3 is 18 amino acids long. This chain's CDR3 is CAISESPKGRDSNTEAFF. The CDR3 region has the DNA TGTGCCATCAGTGAGTCTCCTAAGGGAAGGGACAGCAACACTGAAGCTTTCTTT.

This rearrangement joins TRBV25-1 to TRBJ1-6; D ambiguous. Trimming removed 6 bases from V and 3 bases from J, with 6 bases in between. The CDR3 spans 13 residues. Germline loops: CDR1 MGHDK, CDR2 SYGVNS. The CDR3 protein is CASSRDYNSPLHF. Here the CDR3 DNA reads TGTGCCAGCAGCCGGGACTATAATTCACCCCTCCACTTT.

The rearrangement joins TRBV18 to TRBJ2-1; no definite D call. V was pared by 6 bases and J by 1 base, with 16 bases between. The CDR3 sequence is 16 residues long. CDR1 and CDR2 (germline): KGHSH, LQKENI. The CDR3 DNA is TGTGCCAGCTCGACGGAGATGGCGGCATCCTACAATGAGCAGTTCTTC. It is translated as CASSTEMAASYNEQFF.

V is TRBV3-1 (or the pseudogene TRBV3-2) and J is TRBJ1-1, with D possibly TRBD1 on 5 matching bases. V lost 4 bases and J 4 bases, leaving 13 bases between the germline ends. The CDR3 is 14 amino acids. Per germline, CDR1 LGHDT and CDR2 YNNKEL (reference sequence). The CDR3 nucleotides are TGTGCCAGCAGCCTTTTGGGGCAGGGCACTGAAGCTTTCTTT. Amino acids: CASSLLGQGTEAFF.

CDR3 sequence reads: CASSPPSGLGYNEQFF. For the CDR3, the DNA is TGCGCCAGCAGCCCCCCCTCGGGACTCGGCTACAATGAGCAGTTCTTC. This chain links TRBV4-1 with TRBJ2-1; possibly TRBD2 for D (6 bases). Germline assignment: CDR1 MGHRA and CDR2 YSYEKL. The CDR3 sequence is 16 residues long. Trimming removed 4 bases from V and 3 bases from J, with 16 bases in between.

This chain links TRBV27 with TRBJ1-5, with TRBD1 matching over 9 bases. The trim removed 5 bases at V and 5 bases at J, leaving 7 bases unmatched. Per germline, CDR1 MNHEY and CDR2 SMNVEV (reference sequence). The CDR3 sequence is 15 residues long. The CDR3 DNA reads as TGTGCCAGCAGTCCGGGACAGGGAATAGATCAGCCCCAGCATTTT. Translated: CASSPGQGIDQPQHF.